This T cell receptor (beta chain) was captured by sequencing in a study of T cells in narcolepsy. Assay used: immunoSEQ multiplex PCR; TCRdb lists only in-frame clones, some missing. Altogether approximately 31,000 clones are present, 78% being singletons, with the ten largest covering 1.2%. Trimming removed 9 bases from V and 2 bases from J, with 10 bases in between. CDR1 and CDR2 from the germline V gene are MNHNY and SVGAGI (reference sequence). The CDR3 runs to 13 residues. The source of this sequence is a human donor with narcolepsy. The chain carries TRBV6-6 and TRBJ2-2; no clear D. The sample comprised CD45RA- memory CD4+ T cells from PBMCs. The chain's CDR3 is CASATGNTGELFF. The CDR3 DNA reads TGTGCCAGTGCGACGGGCAACACCGGGGAGCTGTTTTTT.